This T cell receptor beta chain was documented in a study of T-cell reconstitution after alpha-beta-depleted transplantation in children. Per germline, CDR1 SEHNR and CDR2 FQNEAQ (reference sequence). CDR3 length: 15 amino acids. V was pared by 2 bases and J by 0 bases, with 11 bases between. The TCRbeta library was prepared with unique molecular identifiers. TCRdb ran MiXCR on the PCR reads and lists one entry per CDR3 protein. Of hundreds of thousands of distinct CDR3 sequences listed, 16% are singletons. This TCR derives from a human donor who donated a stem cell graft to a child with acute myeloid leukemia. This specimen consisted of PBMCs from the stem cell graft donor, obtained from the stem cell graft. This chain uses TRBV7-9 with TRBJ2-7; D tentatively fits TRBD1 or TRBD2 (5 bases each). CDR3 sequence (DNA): TGTGCCAGCAGCTTACTGGGACCGAGCTCCTACGAGCAGTACTTC. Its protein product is CASSLLGPSSYEQYF. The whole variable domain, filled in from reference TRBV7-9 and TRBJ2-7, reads DTGVSQNPRHKITKRGQNVTFRCDPISEHNRLYWYRQTLGQGPEFLTYFQNEAQLEKSRLLSDRFSAERPKGSFSTLEIQRTEQGDSAMYLCASSLLGPSSYEQYFGPGTRLTVT.